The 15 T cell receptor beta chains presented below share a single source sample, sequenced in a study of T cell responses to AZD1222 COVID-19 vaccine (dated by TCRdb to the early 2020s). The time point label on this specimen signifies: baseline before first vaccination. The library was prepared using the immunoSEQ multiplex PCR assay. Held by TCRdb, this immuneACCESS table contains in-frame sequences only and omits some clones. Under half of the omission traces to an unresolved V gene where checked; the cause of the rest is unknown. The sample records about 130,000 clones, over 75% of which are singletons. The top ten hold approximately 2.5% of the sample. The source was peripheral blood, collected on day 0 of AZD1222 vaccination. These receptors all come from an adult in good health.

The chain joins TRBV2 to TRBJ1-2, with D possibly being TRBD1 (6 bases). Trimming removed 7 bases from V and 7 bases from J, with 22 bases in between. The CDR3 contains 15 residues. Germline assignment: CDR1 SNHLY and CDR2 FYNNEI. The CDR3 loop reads CASKIDRSGVAGYTF. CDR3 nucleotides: TGTGCCAGCAAGATCGACAGGTCCGGGGTAGCTGGCTACACCTTC. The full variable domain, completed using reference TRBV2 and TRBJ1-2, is EPEVTQTPSHQVTQMGQEVILRCVPISNHLYFYWYRQILGQKVEFLVSFYNNEISEKSEIFDDQFSVERPDGSNFTLKIRSTKLEDSAMYFCASKIDRSGVAGYTFGSGTRLTVV.

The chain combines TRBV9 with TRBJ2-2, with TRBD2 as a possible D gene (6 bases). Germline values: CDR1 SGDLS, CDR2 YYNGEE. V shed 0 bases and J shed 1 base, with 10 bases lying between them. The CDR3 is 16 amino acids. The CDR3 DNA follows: TGTGCCAGCAGCGTAGGGGTCGGGAGGAACACCGGGGAGCTGTTTTTT. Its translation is CASSVGVGRNTGELFF.

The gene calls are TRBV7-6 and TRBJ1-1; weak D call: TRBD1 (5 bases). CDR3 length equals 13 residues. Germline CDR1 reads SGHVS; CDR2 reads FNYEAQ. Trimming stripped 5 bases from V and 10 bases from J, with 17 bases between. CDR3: CASSPRDLMGAFF. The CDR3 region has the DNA TGTGCCAGCAGCCCCAGGGACCTCATGGGAGCTTTCTTT.

The CDR3 sequence: CASSLWLAGGFDEQFF. The DNA for the CDR3 is TGTGCCAGCAGTTTATGGTTAGCGGGAGGGTTTGATGAGCAGTTCTTC. The rearrangement links TRBV27 to TRBJ2-1, with 11 positions matching TRBD2. The CDR3 runs to 16 residues. Germline V CDR1 and CDR2: MNHEY, SMNVEV (reference sequence). V shed 1 base, J shed 8 bases, and the junction held 7 bases outside the gene matches.

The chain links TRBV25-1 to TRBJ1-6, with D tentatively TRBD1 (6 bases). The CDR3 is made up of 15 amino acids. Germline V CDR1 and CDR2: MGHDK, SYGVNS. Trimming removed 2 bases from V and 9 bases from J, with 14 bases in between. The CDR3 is CASSEQTGPGSPLHF. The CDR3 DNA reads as TGTGCCAGCAGTGAACAGACAGGTCCGGGTTCACCCCTCCACTTT.

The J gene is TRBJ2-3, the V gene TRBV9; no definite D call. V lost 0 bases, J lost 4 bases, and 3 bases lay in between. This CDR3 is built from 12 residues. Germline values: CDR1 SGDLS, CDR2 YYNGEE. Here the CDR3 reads CASSVEADTQYF. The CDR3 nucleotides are TGTGCCAGCAGCGTAGAAGCAGATACGCAGTATTTT.

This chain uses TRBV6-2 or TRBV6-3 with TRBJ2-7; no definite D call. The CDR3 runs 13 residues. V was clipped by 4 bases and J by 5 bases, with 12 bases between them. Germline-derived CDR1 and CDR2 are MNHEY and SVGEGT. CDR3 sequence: CASSLTVLHEQYF. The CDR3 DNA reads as TGTGCCAGCAGTTTAACAGTTCTCCACGAGCAGTACTTC.

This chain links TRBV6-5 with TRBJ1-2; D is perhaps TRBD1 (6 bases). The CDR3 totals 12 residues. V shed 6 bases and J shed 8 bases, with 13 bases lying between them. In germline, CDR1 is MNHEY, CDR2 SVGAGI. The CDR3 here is CASRTWDIGYTF. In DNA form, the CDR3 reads TGTGCCAGCAGAACATGGGACATCGGCTACACCTTC.

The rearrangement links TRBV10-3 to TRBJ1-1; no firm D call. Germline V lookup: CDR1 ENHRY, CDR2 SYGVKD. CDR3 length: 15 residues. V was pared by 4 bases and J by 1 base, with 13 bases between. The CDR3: CAISGRLDKNTEAFF. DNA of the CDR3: TGTGCCATCAGTGGCCGCCTTGACAAGAACACTGAAGCTTTCTTT.

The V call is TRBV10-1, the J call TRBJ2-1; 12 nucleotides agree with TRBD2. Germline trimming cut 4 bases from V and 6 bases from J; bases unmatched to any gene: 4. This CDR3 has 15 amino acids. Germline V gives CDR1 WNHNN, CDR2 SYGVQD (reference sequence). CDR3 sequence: CASSAGLAGTNEQFF. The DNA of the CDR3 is TGCGCCAGCAGTGCCGGACTAGCGGGGACCAATGAGCAGTTCTTC.

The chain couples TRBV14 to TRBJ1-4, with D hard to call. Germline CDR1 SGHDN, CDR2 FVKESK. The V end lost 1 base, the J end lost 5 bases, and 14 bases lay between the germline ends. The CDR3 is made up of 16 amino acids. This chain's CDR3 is CASSQVFVTANEKLFF. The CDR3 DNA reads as TGTGCCAGCAGCCAAGTCTTCGTAACCGCGAATGAAAAACTGTTTTTT. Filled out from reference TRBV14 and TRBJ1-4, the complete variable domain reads EAGVTQFPSHSVIEKGQTVTLRCDPISGHDNLYWYRRVMGKEIKFLLHFVKESKQDESGMPNNRFLAERTGGTYSTLKVQPAELEDSGVYFCASSQVFVTANEKLFFGSGTQLSVL.

The CDR3 sequence: CASRSQGKAFF. The CDR3, as DNA: TGTGCCAGCAGGAGCCAGGGGAAAGCTTTCTTT. The V gene is TRBV6-5, the J gene TRBJ1-1, with D perhaps matching TRBD1 (6 bases). Deletions cut 6 bases from V and 9 bases from J, with 11 bases between. CDR1 MNHEY and CDR2 SVGAGI come from the germline V gene. The CDR3 runs 11 residues.

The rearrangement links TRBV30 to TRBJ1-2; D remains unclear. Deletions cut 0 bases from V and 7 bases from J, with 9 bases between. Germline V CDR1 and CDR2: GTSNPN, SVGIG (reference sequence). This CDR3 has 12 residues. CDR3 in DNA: TGTGCCTGGAGTGTTGCTGGTAGTGGCTACACCTTC. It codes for CAWSVAGSGYTF.

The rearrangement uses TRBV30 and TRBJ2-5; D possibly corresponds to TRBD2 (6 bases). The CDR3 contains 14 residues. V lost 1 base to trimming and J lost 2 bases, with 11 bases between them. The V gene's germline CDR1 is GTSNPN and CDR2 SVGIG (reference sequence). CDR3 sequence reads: CAWSGTNLQETQYF. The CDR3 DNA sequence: TGTGCCTGGAGTGGGACTAACCTTCAAGAGACCCAGTACTTC.

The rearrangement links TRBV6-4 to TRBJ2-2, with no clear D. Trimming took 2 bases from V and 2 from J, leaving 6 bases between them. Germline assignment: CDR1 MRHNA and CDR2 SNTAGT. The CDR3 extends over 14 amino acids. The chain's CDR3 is CASSDRANTGELFF. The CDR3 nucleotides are TGTGCCAGCAGTGACCGGGCTAACACCGGGGAGCTGTTTTTT.